The 9 T cell receptor beta chains given below trace back to one sample, sequenced in a study of blood T cells in healthy people across ages (dated by TCRdb to between 2014 and 2017). The library relied on 5' RACE. The run used an Illumina HiSeq 2500. A second PCR of roughly 6 to 12 cycles was run with a J-beta primer mix and a sample-barcoded 5' primer. TCRdb itself trimmed the public reads at Q25 with fastp, ran MiXCR and retained productive beta chains. Rows are combined by CDR3 protein, so each entry shows the most common genes and DNA. The sample table contains under 1,000,000 distinct CDR3 sequences; only one count was recorded for about 47% of them. The ten largest make up 18% of the sample. Sequencing used blood. The receptors shown here come from a man older than 75 in good health.

The chain employs TRBV5-1 and TRBJ2-1; D gene uncertain. In germline, CDR1 is SGHRS, CDR2 YFSETQ. This CDR3 spans 14 amino acids. With 4 bases removed from V and 3 bases from J, the gap between germline ends came to 11 bases. The CDR3 nucleotides are TGCGCCAGCAGCGTGGAGCAGAACTACAATGAGCAGTTCTTC. Residues: CASSVEQNYNEQFF.

This clonotype was found a few times. The chain is built from TRBV10-3 and TRBJ2-3; 7 bases line up with TRBD1. The CDR3 length is 14 residues. Trimming at V came to 6 bases and at J to 5 bases, leaving 8 bases not matched to a gene. Germline lookup yields CDR1 ENHRY and CDR2 SYGVKD. The chain's CDR3 is CAISPTGSRDTQYF. In DNA, the CDR3 is TGTGCCATCAGCCCGACAGGGTCGAGAGATACGCAGTATTTT.

A word on this clonotype: A much larger clonotype is one base distant, so this may be a read error. This sequence joins TRBV18 and TRBJ1-2, with TRBD1 identical over 9 bases. The V gene end was trimmed by 2 bases and the J gene end by 12 bases; junction bases not matched to a gene: 10. The CDR3 has 14 amino acids. Germline CDR1 and CDR2: KGHSH and LQKENI. Here the CDR3 DNA reads TGTGCCAGCTCACCAGGGACAGGGCCGGGCGGCCACACCTTC. Its protein is CASSPGTGPGGHTF.

This clonotype was seen repeatedly, ten times or more. V is TRBV11-3 and J is TRBJ2-1, with 8 bases identical to TRBD1. V was pared by 4 bases and J by 15 bases, with 5 bases of the junction left unmatched. Germline CDR1 reads SGHNT; CDR2 reads YENEEA. The CDR3 runs to 11 residues. CDR3 sequence (DNA): TGTGCCAGCAGCTCGGGACAGGATCCGTTCTTC. Protein sequence: CASSSGQDPFF.

This clonotype showed up just a few times. Since a much larger clone is just one base distant, this may be a read error. This chain joins TRBV27 and TRBJ2-7, with D hard to call. Germline V gene data show CDR1 as MNHEY and CDR2 as SMNVEV (reference sequence). This CDR3 is 16 amino acids long. V was clipped by 4 bases and J by 7 bases, with 23 bases between them. The CDR3 DNA reads as TGTGCCAGCAGTTACCTTTTAGGACGGTCCTACAATGAGCAGTACTTC. This translates into CASSYLLGRSYNEQYF.

The table lists this clonotype with many counts. The genes are TRBV25-1 and TRBJ2-1; no definite D call. The length of the CDR3 is 11 residues. The ends were cut back, 4 bases at V and 9 bases at J, with 7 bases in the middle. CDR1 and CDR2 from the germline V gene are MGHDK and SYGVNS. The CDR3 DNA sequence: TGTGCCAGCAGTGCGTTGGGTGAGCAGTTCTTC. Translating it yields CASSALGEQFF. The whole variable domain, remainder taken from reference TRBV25-1 and TRBJ2-1, is EADIYQTPRYLVIGTGKKITLECSQTMGHDKMYWYQQDPGMELHLIHYSYGVNSTEKGDLSSESTVSRIRTEHFPLTLESARPSHTSQYLCASSALGEQFFGPGTRLTVL.

In the case of this clonotype: This may be a read error, as it is one base from a much larger clone. This sequence joins TRBV4-3 and TRBJ2-1; 9 nucleotides agree with TRBD1. The J call is doubtful: the DNA matches TRBJ2-7 better. This CDR3 region has 14 residues. Germline V gives CDR1 LGHNA, CDR2 YSLEER. CDR3 protein: CASSRTGAYNEQYF. CDR3 coding DNA: TGCGCCAGCAGCCGGACAGGGGCGTACAATGAGCAGTACTTC.

A remark on this clonotype: At one end, the junction sequence differs from germline, possibly due to a read error. The rearrangement uses TRBV3-1 and TRBJ2-5; 8 bases match TRBD1. Germline values: CDR1 LGHDT, CDR2 YNNKEL (reference sequence). The length of the CDR3 is 14 residues. The CDR3, as DNA: TGTGCCAGCAGCCAGAGACAGGGGTTAGAGACCCTGTACTTC. Translation gives CASSQRQGLETLYF.

In nucleotides, the CDR3 is TGTGCCAGCAGCACCCGGGACAGGCAAGATAATTCACCCCTCCACTTT. It is translated as CASSTRDRQDNSPLHF. The rearrangement joins TRBV9 to TRBJ1-6; 8 bases line up with TRBD1. The CDR3 sequence is 16 residues long. J gave up 5 bases and V 4 bases, and 8 bases lay outside the gene matches. CDR1 SGDLS and CDR2 YYNGEE come from the germline V gene.